The rows below give T cell receptor beta chains drawn from one sample of a study of blood T cell repertoires in COVID-19. This table comes from immunoSEQ multiplex PCR, and its TCRdb copy is limited to in-frame clones, with some not included. The table includes about 150,000 clones, roughly nine tenths detected once. The sequenced sample consisted of peripheral blood. The receptors derive from a man younger than 35 with COVID-19, enrolled during active disease. Both conserved end residues are part of each CDR3. The D gene is left open where the match is weak. Clone size is given for some rows only: seen once, a few or many times, or a class if the clone is expanded.

abundance: .; d_gene: TRBD2; j_gene: TRBJ2-3; v_gene: TRBV27; CDR3aa: CASSLKGDRRTRISDTQYF; CDR3nt: TGTGCCAGCAGTTTAAAAGGGGACCGAAGGACTAGGATTTCAGATACGCAGTATTTT
abundance: .; d_gene: .; j_gene: TRBJ2-2; v_gene: TRBV11-2; CDR3aa: CASSAFPTAAAVGELFF; CDR3nt: TGTGCCAGCAGCGCCTTTCCGACGGCCGCGGCCGTGGGGGAGCTGTTTTTT
abundance: .; d_gene: TRBD2; j_gene: TRBJ2-7; v_gene: TRBV10-3; CDR3aa: CAIRPREGYEQYF; CDR3nt: TGTGCCATCAGGCCGCGGGAGGGATACGAGCAGTACTTC
abundance: .; d_gene: TRBD1; j_gene: TRBJ1-5; v_gene: TRBV5-6; CDR3aa: CASSRDRNQPQHF; CDR3nt: TGTGCCAGCAGCCGGGACAGAAATCAGCCCCAGCATTTT
abundance: .; d_gene: .; j_gene: TRBJ1-5; v_gene: TRBV28; CDR3aa: CASSSARGVGNQPQHF; CDR3nt: TGTGCCAGCAGTTCAGCCAGGGGCGTAGGCAATCAGCCCCAGCATTTT
abundance: .; d_gene: TRBD1; j_gene: TRBJ2-2; v_gene: TRBV5-1; CDR3aa: CASSVGQGYTGELFF; CDR3nt: TGCGCCAGCAGCGTGGGACAGGGATACACCGGGGAGCTGTTTTTT
abundance: .; d_gene: TRBD1; j_gene: TRBJ2-1; v_gene: TRBV24-1; CDR3aa: CATSDYRGFYNEQFF; CDR3nt: TGTGCCACCAGTGATTACAGGGGCTTTTACAATGAGCAGTTCTTC
abundance: .; d_gene: TRBD1; j_gene: TRBJ2-6; v_gene: TRBV2; CDR3aa: CASSGTGGSSGANVLTF; CDR3nt: TGTGCCAGCAGCGGGACAGGGGGTTCCTCTGGGGCCAACGTCCTGACTTTC
abundance: .; d_gene: .; j_gene: TRBJ2-5; v_gene: TRBV5-4; CDR3aa: CASSSRQGPQETQYF; CDR3nt: TGTGCCAGCAGCTCGAGGCAGGGCCCCCAAGAGACCCAGTACTTC
abundance: .; d_gene: .; j_gene: TRBJ2-3; v_gene: TRBV30; CDR3aa: CAWSWGLTDTQYF; CDR3nt: TGTGCCTGGAGTTGGGGCCTGACAGATACGCAGTATTTT
abundance: .; d_gene: .; j_gene: TRBJ2-7; v_gene: TRBV12-5; CDR3aa: CASGLSGGDEQYF; CDR3nt: TGTGCTAGTGGTTTATCGGGGGGCGACGAGCAGTACTTC
abundance: .; d_gene: TRBD1; j_gene: TRBJ2-7; v_gene: TRBV4-3; CDR3aa: CASSQRDRAYEQYF; CDR3nt: TGCGCCAGCAGCCAGAGGGACAGGGCGTACGAGCAGTACTTC
abundance: few; d_gene: .; j_gene: TRBJ1-1; v_gene: TRBV6-6; CDR3aa: CASSYTGQQGTEAFF; CDR3nt: TGTGCCAGCAGTTACACGGGGCAACAGGGAACTGAAGCTTTCTTT
abundance: .; d_gene: TRBD2; j_gene: TRBJ2-5; v_gene: TRBV5-6; CDR3aa: CASSLRSLAGQYF; CDR3nt: TGTGCCAGCAGCCTCCGATCCTTAGCGGGGCAGTACTTC
abundance: once; d_gene: .; j_gene: TRBJ1-2; v_gene: TRBV6-2/TRBV6-3; CDR3aa: CASSWRVSASGGYTF; CDR3nt: TGTGCCAGCAGTTGGCGAGTTTCGGCCTCGGGAGGCTACACCTTC